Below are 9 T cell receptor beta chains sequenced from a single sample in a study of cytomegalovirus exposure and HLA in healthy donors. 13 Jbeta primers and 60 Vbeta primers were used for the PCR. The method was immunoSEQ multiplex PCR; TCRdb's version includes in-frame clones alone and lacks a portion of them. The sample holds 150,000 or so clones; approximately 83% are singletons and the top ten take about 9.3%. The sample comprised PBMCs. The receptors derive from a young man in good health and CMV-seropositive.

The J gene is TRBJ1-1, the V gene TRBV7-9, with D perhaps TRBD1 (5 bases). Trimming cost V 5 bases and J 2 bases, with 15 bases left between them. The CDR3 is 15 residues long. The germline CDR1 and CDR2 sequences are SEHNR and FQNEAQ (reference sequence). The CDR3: CASSRPRRGNTEAFF. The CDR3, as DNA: TGTGCCAGCAGCCGACCCCGAAGGGGAAACACTGAAGCTTTCTTT.

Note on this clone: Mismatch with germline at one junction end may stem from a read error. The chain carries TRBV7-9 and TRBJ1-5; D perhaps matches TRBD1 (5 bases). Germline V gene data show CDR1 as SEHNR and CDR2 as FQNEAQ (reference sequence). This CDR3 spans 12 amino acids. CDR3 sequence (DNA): TGTTCCAGCAGCTATCAGGGCCAGCCCCAGCATTTT. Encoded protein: CSSSYQGQPQHF.

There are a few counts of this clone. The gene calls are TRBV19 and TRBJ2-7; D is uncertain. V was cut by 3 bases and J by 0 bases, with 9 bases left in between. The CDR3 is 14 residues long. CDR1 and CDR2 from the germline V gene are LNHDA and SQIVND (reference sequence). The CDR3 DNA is TGTGCCAGTAGTATTGGCGGTGCCTCCTACGAGCAGTACTTC. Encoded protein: CASSIGGASYEQYF.

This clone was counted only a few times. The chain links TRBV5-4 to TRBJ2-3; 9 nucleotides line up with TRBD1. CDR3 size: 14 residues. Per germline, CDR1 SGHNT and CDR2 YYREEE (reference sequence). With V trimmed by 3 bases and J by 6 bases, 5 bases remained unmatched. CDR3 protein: CASSSGQGGDTQYF. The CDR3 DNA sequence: TGTGCCAGCAGCTCGGGACAGGGCGGGGATACGCAGTATTTT. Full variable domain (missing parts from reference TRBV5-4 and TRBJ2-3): ETGVTQSPTHLIKTRGQQVTLRCSSQSGHNTVSWYQQALGQGPQFIFQYYREEENGRGNFPPRFSGLQFPNYSSELNVNALELDDSALYLCASSSGQGGDTQYFGPGTRLTVL.

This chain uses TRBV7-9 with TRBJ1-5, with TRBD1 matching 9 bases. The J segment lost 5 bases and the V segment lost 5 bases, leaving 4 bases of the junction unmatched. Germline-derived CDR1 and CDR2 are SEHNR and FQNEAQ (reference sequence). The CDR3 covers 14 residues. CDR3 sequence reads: CASSRQGGDQPQHF. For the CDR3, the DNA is TGTGCCAGCAGCCGACAGGGGGGGGATCAGCCCCAGCATTTT.

CDR3 loop: CASSRTGQGWQPQHF. CDR3 sequence (DNA): TGTGCCAGCAGCCGAACAGGGCAGGGGTGGCAGCCCCAGCATTTT. The chain couples TRBV6-5 to TRBJ1-5; tentatively, D is TRBD1 (6 bases). Trimming pared 6 bases from V and 7 bases from J, leaving 19 bases between. There are 15 residues in the CDR3. The germline gives CDR1 MNHEY, CDR2 SVGAGI.

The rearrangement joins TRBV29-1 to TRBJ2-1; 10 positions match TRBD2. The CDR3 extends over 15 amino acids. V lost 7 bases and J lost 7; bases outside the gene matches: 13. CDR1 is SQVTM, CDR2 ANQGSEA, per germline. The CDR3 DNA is TGCAGCGCTGGGGAGCTAGCGGGGGCAAGAAATGAGCAGTTCTTC. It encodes CSAGELAGARNEQFF.

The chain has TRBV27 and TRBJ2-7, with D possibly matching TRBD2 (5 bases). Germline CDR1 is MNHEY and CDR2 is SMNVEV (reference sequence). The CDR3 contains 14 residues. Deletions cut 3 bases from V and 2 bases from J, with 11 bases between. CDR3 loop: CASSFGSRPYEQYF. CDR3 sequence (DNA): TGTGCCAGCAGTTTTGGGAGCCGTCCCTACGAGCAGTACTTC.

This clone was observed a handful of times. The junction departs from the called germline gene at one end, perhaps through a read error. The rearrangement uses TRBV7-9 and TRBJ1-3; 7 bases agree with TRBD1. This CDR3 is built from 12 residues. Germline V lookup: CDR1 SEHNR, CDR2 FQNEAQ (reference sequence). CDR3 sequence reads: CASSPGQVVEHF. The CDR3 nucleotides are TGTGCCAGCAGCCCTGGACAGGTAGTTGAGCATTTT.